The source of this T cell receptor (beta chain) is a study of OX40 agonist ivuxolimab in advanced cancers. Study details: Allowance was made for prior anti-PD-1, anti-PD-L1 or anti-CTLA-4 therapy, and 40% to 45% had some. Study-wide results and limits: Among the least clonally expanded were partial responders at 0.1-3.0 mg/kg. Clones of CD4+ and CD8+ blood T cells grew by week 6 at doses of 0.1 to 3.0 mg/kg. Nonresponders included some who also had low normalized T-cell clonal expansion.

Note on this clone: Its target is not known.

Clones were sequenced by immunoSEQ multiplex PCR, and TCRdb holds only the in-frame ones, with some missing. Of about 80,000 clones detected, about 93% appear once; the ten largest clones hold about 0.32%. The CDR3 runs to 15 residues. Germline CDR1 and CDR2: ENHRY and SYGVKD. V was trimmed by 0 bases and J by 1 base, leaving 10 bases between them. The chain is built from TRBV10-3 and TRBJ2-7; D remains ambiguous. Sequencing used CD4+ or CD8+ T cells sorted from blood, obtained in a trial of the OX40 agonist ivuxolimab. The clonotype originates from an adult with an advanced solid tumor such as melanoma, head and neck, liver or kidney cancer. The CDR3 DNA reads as TGTGCCATCAGTGAGTCGGGCAGTGAGTCCTACGAGCAGTACTTC. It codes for CAISESGSESYEQYF.